This T cell receptor beta chain was identified in a study of T cells after yellow fever vaccination. Study results and limitations: Clonotypes appearing in both CD4 and CD8 compartments existed, and their share was small. At 95% to 97% for CD4 and approximately 89% for CD8, most primary-vaccination clones showed up again after the booster.

This clonotype was found a few times. Antigen: not known. Each CDR3 protein gets one entry after TCRdb re-called the 5' RACE reads with MiXCR. This table holds around 300,000 distinct CDR3 sequences, around 4.5% found once. V was pared by 4 bases and J by 4 bases, with 8 bases of the junction left unmatched. CDR1 is SGHRS, CDR2 YFSETQ, per germline. The CDR3 is 17 residues long. The chain joins TRBV5-1 to TRBJ2-1, with TRBD2 matching 13 bases. The sample was PBMCs, taken 15 days after the yellow fever booster vaccination. The receptor's source is a man between 18 and 29 years old who received the YFV17D yellow fever vaccine. The chain's CDR3 is CASSPGLAGMTYNEQFF. CDR3 DNA sequence: TGCGCCAGCAGCCCGGGACTAGCGGGGATGACTTACAATGAGCAGTTCTTC.